The 13 T cell receptor beta chains below were found in one sample sequenced in a study of T cells in localized non-small cell lung cancer (dated by TCRdb to 2020 to 2021). Library preparation employed the immunoSEQ multiplex PCR assay. In its TCRdb copy, this immuneACCESS table keeps in-frame sequences only and misses some clones. Where compared with another copy, unresolved V genes explain less than half of these, and the others have no known cause. The sample records 64,000 or so clones, 85% to 90% of which are singletons. Roughly 1.8% of the sample is held by the ten biggest clonotypes. The specimen was peripheral blood, collected before any cancer treatment. The source is a woman aged 35-75 years with stage I lung adenocarcinoma.

This clone was seen only once. The DNA of the CDR3 is TGTGCCAGCAGCTTAGACTCCGGGACATCTGAAAAACTGTTTTTT. Its protein is CASSLDSGTSEKLFF. This chain links TRBV11-1 with TRBJ1-4, with D tentatively TRBD1 (6 bases). Germline V lookup: CDR1 SGHAT, CDR2 FQDESV (reference sequence). Deletions cut 1 base from V and 7 bases from J, with 13 bases between. This CDR3 has 15 residues.

J is TRBJ2-5 and V is TRBV6-5; D remains unclear. Germline-derived CDR1 and CDR2 are MNHEY and SVGAGI. The CDR3 runs 13 residues. Trimming removed 5 bases at V and 5 bases at J, with 12 bases between. The CDR3 reads CASSASAWETQYF. The CDR3 region has the DNA TGTGCCAGCAGTGCTTCTGCGTGGGAGACCCAGTACTTC.

In this sample, this clone turned up once. CDR3 nucleotides: TGTGCCAGCAGCTTTTGGGGCCAAGAGACCCAGTACTTC. Its translation is CASSFWGQETQYF. V is TRBV7-9 and J is TRBJ2-5; D is undetermined. Trimming shortened V by 3 bases and J by 1 base, and 6 bases separated the two germline ends. Germline CDR1 and CDR2: SEHNR and FQNEAQ (reference sequence). This CDR3 has 13 amino acids.

This clone is a singleton in its sample. V gene TRBV5-6 combines with J gene TRBJ1-2; D is possibly TRBD1 (5 bases). Germline loops: CDR1 SGHDT, CDR2 YYEEEE. Trimming removed 1 base from V and 2 bases from J, with 15 bases in between. CDR3 length equals 16 residues. CDR3 sequence: CASSLLVGRENYGYTF. CDR3 nucleotide sequence: TGTGCCAGCAGCTTGTTAGTGGGACGGGAAAACTATGGCTACACCTTC.

This chain connects TRBV18 to TRBJ2-1, with TRBD2 matching 14 bases. Germline CDR1 is KGHSH and CDR2 is LQKENI. The CDR3 has 20 amino acids. The V gene end was trimmed by 3 bases and the J gene end by 3 bases; junction bases not matched to a gene: 13. The CDR3 is CASSPRTSGRTKISYNEQFF. The CDR3 DNA is TGTGCCAGCTCACCCCGGACTAGCGGGAGGACTAAGATAAGCTACAATGAGCAGTTCTTC.

The CDR3, as DNA: TGTGCCAGCAGGAGGACCGCGACAGGGTCCTCCTACGAGCAGTACTTC. It specifies CASRRTATGSSYEQYF. V and J are TRBV11-2 and TRBJ2-7; 7 bases match TRBD1. CDR1 and CDR2 from the germline V gene are SGHAT and FQNNGV. V was clipped by 6 bases and J by 0 bases; unmatched bases: 11. The CDR3 runs 16 residues.

The V and J genes are TRBV30 and TRBJ1-4; D not certain. V lost 3 bases to trimming and J lost 7 bases, with 15 bases between them. The CDR3 is 14 amino acids. Germline CDR1 and CDR2: GTSNPN and SVGIG (reference sequence). CDR3 amino acids: CAWSLRTWGEKLFF. CDR3 sequence (DNA): TGTGCCTGGAGCCTCCGGACCTGGGGTGAAAAACTGTTTTTT.

The V call is TRBV29-1, the J call TRBJ1-2, with unresolved D. Trimming took 3 bases from V and 2 from J, leaving 10 bases between them. The CDR3 totals 13 residues. CDR1 is SQVTM, CDR2 ANQGSEA, per germline. Written as DNA, the CDR3 is TGCAGCGTTGAGAGTCCGTCCAACTATGGCTACACCTTC. It yields the protein CSVESPSNYGYTF.

The V call is TRBV19, the J call TRBJ2-2, with D maybe TRBD2 (5 bases). Germline CDR1 and CDR2: LNHDA and SQIVND (reference sequence). CDR3 size: 14 residues. The V gene lost 4 bases and the J gene lost 4 bases, with 10 bases spanning the gap. CDR3 sequence (DNA): TGTGCCAGTAGTAACCAAGGAGGCACCGGGGAGCTGTTTTTT. Its translation: CASSNQGGTGELFF.

This clone showed up just once. J is TRBJ2-1 and V is TRBV7-9; no firm D call. The length of the CDR3 is 14 residues. V was clipped by 3 bases and J by 8 bases, with 14 bases between them. CDR1 SEHNR and CDR2 FQNEAQ come from the germline V gene (reference sequence). CDR3 nucleotide sequence: TGTGCCAGCAGCTTGAGCGAAGGCGGTCATGAGCAGTTCTTC. It encodes CASSLSEGGHEQFF.

The rearrangement joins TRBV5-6 to TRBJ2-7; tentatively, D is TRBD1 (6 bases). CDR1 is SGHDT and CDR2 is YYEEEE in the germline V gene. The CDR3 is 13 amino acids. V shed 2 bases and J shed 8 bases, with 14 bases lying between them. For the CDR3, the DNA is TGTGCCAGCAGCTTATTCAGGGGAGAACAGCAGTACTTC. Its translation is CASSLFRGEQQYF.

The chain carries TRBV2 and TRBJ2-5; D gene ambiguous. V lost 6 bases to trimming and J lost 5 bases, with 19 bases between them. Germline assignment: CDR1 SNHLY and CDR2 FYNNEI. This CDR3 has 15 amino acids. CDR3 in amino acids: CASRGSSLPMETQYF. CDR3 nucleotides: TGTGCCAGCAGGGGATCGTCCTTGCCCATGGAGACCCAGTACTTC.

This chain uses TRBV11-2 with TRBJ1-1; D unclear. The CDR3 is made up of 13 amino acids. The germline V gene has CDR1 SGHAT and CDR2 FQNNGV. The ends were cut back, 1 base at V and 2 bases at J, with 5 bases in the middle. DNA for the CDR3: TGTGCCAGCAGCTTAGGGTATAACACTGAAGCTTTCTTT. Protein: CASSLGYNTEAFF.